Below are 16 T cell receptor beta chains sequenced from a single sample in a study of monozygotic twins with inflammatory bowel disease. Following a re-call of the 5' RACE reads, TCRdb has one entry per CDR3 protein and lacks DNA. The specimen's table records some 200,000 distinct CDR3 sequences. What was sequenced was blood. These TCRs come from a human donor with ulcerative colitis or Crohn's disease, or a healthy co-twin of an affected twin (not recorded which).

V is TRBV7-9 and J is TRBJ1-1. The germline V gene has CDR1 SEHNR and CDR2 FQNEAQ (reference sequence). This CDR3 region has 15 residues. The chain's CDR3 is CASNLPQSGNPEAFF.

The chain has TRBV3-1 and TRBJ1-5. CDR3 size: 17 residues. The germline V gene has CDR1 LGHDT and CDR2 YNNKEL (reference sequence). The CDR3 loop is CASSQDGTLRGNQPQHF. The whole variable domain, remainder taken from reference TRBV3-1 and TRBJ1-5, is DTAVSQTPKYLVTQMGNDKSIKCEQNLGHDTMYWYKQDSKKFLKIMFSYNNKELIINETVPNRFSPKSPDKAHLNLHINSLELGDSAVYFCASSQDGTLRGNQPQHFGDGTRLSIL.

V and J are TRBV7-9 and TRBJ1-4; the TCRdb call, TRBD1, lacks DNA for checking. Germline CDR1 and CDR2: SEHNR and FQNEAQ (reference sequence). This CDR3 has 15 residues. This CDR3 is CASSFEQGAIEKLFF.

The rearrangement links TRBV7-2 to TRBJ2-7; TCRdb picks TRBD1, but there is no DNA to check that call. The CDR3 has 12 amino acids. Germline CDR1 reads SGHTA; CDR2 reads FQGNSA. Here the CDR3 reads CAGGLGGYEQYF.

This CDR3 reads CASSGQGGEQFF. The V and J genes are TRBV2 and TRBJ2-1; TCRdb gives TRBD1 as the D gene, but with no DNA this cannot be confirmed. The CDR3 is made up of 12 amino acids. Germline CDR1 and CDR2: SNHLY and FYNNEI.

The J gene is TRBJ2-7, the V gene TRBV5-1; absent DNA, TCRdb's TRBD1 call cannot be checked. This CDR3 is built from 15 residues. In germline, CDR1 is SGHRS, CDR2 YFSETQ. The CDR3 here is CASSYGGRSSYEQYF. The complete variable domain, with remaining parts taken from reference TRBV5-1 and TRBJ2-7, reads KAGVTQTPRYLIKTRGQQVTLSCSPISGHRSVSWYQQTPGQGLQFLFEYFSETQRNKGNFPGRFSGRQFSNSRSEMNVSTLELGDSALYLCASSYGGRSSYEQYFGPGTRLTVT.

The J gene is TRBJ2-5, the V gene TRBV15; checking the TCRdb D call of TRBD2 is not possible without DNA. There are 17 residues in the CDR3. Germline V gene data show CDR1 as LNHNV and CDR2 as YYDKDF (reference sequence). The CDR3 is CATSRDRTSAFQETQYF.

The rearrangement joins TRBV20-1 to TRBJ2-1. Germline V lookup: CDR1 DFQATT, CDR2 SNEGSKA (reference sequence). The CDR3 is 14 residues long. The CDR3: CSARKLGSYNEQFF.

The rearrangement uses TRBV19 and TRBJ1-5. CDR1 is LNHDA and CDR2 is SQIVND in the germline V gene (reference sequence). The CDR3 loop spans 12 amino acids. CDR3 protein: CASRDSNQPQHF.

The genes are TRBV2 and TRBJ2-1; TCRdb proposes TRBD1, but this gene call is untestable without DNA. Germline V lookup: CDR1 SNHLY, CDR2 FYNNEI. The CDR3 is 15 amino acids. The CDR3 region is CASPRSGGGDREQFF. Variable domain in full (rest from reference TRBV2 and TRBJ2-1): EPEVTQTPSHQVTQMGQEVILRCVPISNHLYFYWYRQILGQKVEFLVSFYNNEISEKSEIFDDQFSVERPDGSNFTLKIRSTKLEDSAMYFCASPRSGGGDREQFFGPGTRLTVL.

CDR3 loop: CASSQPFRRTGELFF. This chain uses TRBV11-2 with TRBJ2-2; TCRdb lists TRBD2, though no DNA is available to test this call. The CDR3 has 15 amino acids. Germline V gene lookup returns CDR1 SGHAT and CDR2 FQNNGV.

The CDR3 reads CASSFRPSEKLFF. The chain uses TRBV7-3 and TRBJ1-4. In germline, CDR1 is SGHTA, CDR2 FQGTGA. There are 13 residues in the CDR3.

The chain links TRBV9 to TRBJ2-2. This CDR3 is built from 15 residues. Germline assignment: CDR1 SGDLS and CDR2 YYNGEE. CDR3 protein: CASSPDFSQSGELFF.

The chain couples TRBV12-3 or TRBV12-4 to TRBJ2-6. The CDR3 has 16 residues. CDR3 sequence reads: CASSLDVTSGANVLTF.

This chain joins TRBV6-5 and TRBJ1-2; the D call of TRBD1 rests on TCRdb alone, since no DNA is present to check it. Germline V gene data show CDR1 as MNHEY and CDR2 as SVGAGI. This CDR3 comprises 13 residues. The CDR3 here is CAAGGTRDRGYTF.

V and J are TRBV27 and TRBJ1-2; with no DNA, the TCRdb D assignment of TRBD1 cannot be verified. The germline gives CDR1 MNHEY, CDR2 SMNVEV (reference sequence). The CDR3 extends over 20 amino acids. The CDR3 sequence is CASSLSASTGGRLWNYGYTF.